Listed below are T cell receptor beta chains from one sample, sequenced in a study of blood T cell repertoires in COVID-19. Assay: immunoSEQ multiplex PCR; the TCRdb copy retains only in-frame clones and omits some. Of about 120,000 clones detected, roughly 79% appear once; the ten largest clones hold 2.3%. Sequenced material: peripheral blood. These receptors originate from a man between 70 and 80 years old with acute or convalescent COVID-19. CDR3s include the opening cysteine and the closing phenylalanine or tryptophan. A D gene is named only where the DNA matches it firmly. Expanded clones are given a class, and other clones once, few, many or no size at all.

d_call: -
clone_size: -
v_call: TRBV2
j_call: TRBJ1-4
cdr3_aa: CASRVDGKLGKLFF
cdr3_nt: TGTGCCAGCAGGGTGGACGGGAAATTAGGAAAACTGTTTTTT

d_call: TRBD2
clone_size: -
v_call: TRBV27
j_call: TRBJ2-5
cdr3_aa: CASRKGTSGGQETQYF
cdr3_nt: TGTGCCAGCAGAAAAGGGACTAGCGGGGGACAAGAGACCCAGTACTTC

d_call: TRBD1
clone_size: -
v_call: TRBV19
j_call: TRBJ1-2
cdr3_aa: CASSAGTGVGYTF
cdr3_nt: TGTGCCAGTTCCGCCGGGACAGGGGTAGGCTACACCTTC

d_call: -
clone_size: -
v_call: TRBV7-9
j_call: TRBJ2-1
cdr3_aa: CASSLATGLTYNEQFF
cdr3_nt: TGTGCCAGCAGCTTAGCCACAGGGCTAACCTACAATGAGCAGTTCTTC

d_call: TRBD1
clone_size: -
v_call: TRBV7-9
j_call: TRBJ1-1
cdr3_aa: CASSYDRGYTEAFF
cdr3_nt: TGTGCCAGCAGCTATGACAGGGGGTACACTGAAGCTTTCTTT

d_call: -
clone_size: -
v_call: TRBV7-8
j_call: TRBJ2-7
cdr3_aa: CASSRAGVREQYF
cdr3_nt: TGTGCCAGCAGCCGGGCAGGGGTTCGCGAGCAGTACTTC

d_call: -
clone_size: -
v_call: TRBV5-1
j_call: TRBJ1-3
cdr3_aa: CASRPDSSGNTIYF
cdr3_nt: TGCGCCAGCAGACCTGACAGCTCTGGAAACACCATATATTTT

d_call: TRBD1
clone_size: -
v_call: TRBV18
j_call: TRBJ2-7
cdr3_aa: CASSPPEGGRGREQYF
cdr3_nt: TGTGCCAGCTCACCACCGGAAGGTGGCAGGGGGCGCGAGCAGTACTTC

d_call: -
clone_size: -
v_call: TRBV18
j_call: TRBJ1-1
cdr3_aa: CASSSMTSNTEAFF
cdr3_nt: TGTGCCAGCTCATCCATGACATCGAACACTGAAGCTTTCTTT

d_call: -
clone_size: few
v_call: TRBV5-1
j_call: TRBJ1-1
cdr3_aa: CASSLGSGTEAFF
cdr3_nt: TGCGCCAGCAGCTTGGGATCGGGCACTGAAGCTTTCTTT

d_call: -
clone_size: -
v_call: TRBV19
j_call: TRBJ1-1
cdr3_aa: CASSVQGGNTEAFF
cdr3_nt: TGTGCCAGTAGTGTACAGGGCGGGAACACTGAAGCTTTCTTT

d_call: TRBD1
clone_size: few
v_call: TRBV5-1
j_call: TRBJ2-7
cdr3_aa: CASSRMPDRPSLEQYF
cdr3_nt: TGCGCCAGCAGCCGTATGCCGGACAGGCCAAGTCTCGAGCAGTACTTC

d_call: TRBD1
clone_size: -
v_call: TRBV29-1
j_call: TRBJ1-6
cdr3_aa: CSVGTGSRNSPLHF
cdr3_nt: TGCAGCGTGGGGACAGGGTCGCGAAATTCACCCCTCCACTTT

d_call: -
clone_size: -
v_call: TRBV24-1
j_call: TRBJ1-3
cdr3_aa: CATSDPVVSGNTIYF
cdr3_nt: TGTGCCACCAGTGACCCGGTGGTTTCTGGAAACACCATATATTTT

d_call: TRBD1
clone_size: once
v_call: TRBV4-2
j_call: TRBJ2-7
cdr3_aa: CASSRQDRIYEQYF
cdr3_nt: TGTGCCAGCAGCCGGCAGGACAGGATCTACGAGCAGTACTTC

d_call: -
clone_size: -
v_call: TRBV4-1
j_call: TRBJ1-5
cdr3_aa: CASCPQGGNQPQHF
cdr3_nt: TGCGCCAGCTGCCCACAGGGAGGGAATCAGCCCCAGCATTTT

d_call: TRBD1
clone_size: -
v_call: TRBV11-2
j_call: TRBJ2-2
cdr3_aa: CASSLGTGNTGELFF
cdr3_nt: TGTGCCAGCAGCTTAGGGACAGGGAACACCGGGGAGCTGTTTTTT